This T cell receptor (beta chain) emerged from a study of blood T cell repertoires in COVID-19. Study background: Donors in the United States, Italy and Spain gave samples during acute or convalescent COVID-19. PBMCs, B-cell-depleted T cells, or T cells provided the cDNA or gDNA that made up the material.

This CDR3 comprises 16 residues. V gave up 4 bases and J gave up 1 base, with 13 bases separating them. Looked up from germline, CDR1 is MNHNS and CDR2 is SASEGT. In the source study's methods: Counts of nucleated cells, estimated from reference gene primer amplification, were obtained. Libraries were prepared by immunoSEQ multiplex PCR; TCRdb keeps only in-frame clonotypes and omits some of them. Clone size and the V and J calls come from that table; the DNA yielded D and trimming. The table lists 250,000 to 300,000 clones, around 88% of them singletons. This sequence was found in a woman in her thirties who had recovered from COVID-19. The chain employs TRBV6-1 and TRBJ2-2; TRBD2 is a possible D gene (6 bases). Sequences were obtained from peripheral blood. The CDR3 region is CASSGGETMNTGELFF. The CDR3 coding sequence is TGTGCCAGCAGTGGGGGGGAGACAATGAACACCGGGGAGCTGTTTTTT.